This entry lists 17 T cell receptor beta chains sequenced from one sample in a study of human T cells and chemical hapten exposure. Using its own MiXCR run on the RACE reads, TCRdb lists one record per CDR3 protein. The sample carries 55,000 to 75,000 distinct CDR3 sequences, approximately 6.5% recorded once. Time point indicated: healthy volunteer bleed at 6 weeks. It was from unfractionated whole blood that total RNA was extracted. Sequences were obtained from whole blood. All receptors come from a female donor in good health. Some clones in this sample may be carry-over from other donors' samples.

This clonotype has only a few counts. The V gene is TRBV29-1, the J gene TRBJ2-1; the D gene is possibly TRBD2 (7 bases). CDR1 is SQVTM and CDR2 is ANQGSEA in the germline V gene. Trimming cost V 6 bases and J 3 bases, with 21 bases left between them. There are 16 residues in the CDR3. CDR3 DNA: TGCAGCGTGTACCACCTAGGGGGAGGGCTCTACAATGAGCAGTTCTTC. It yields the protein CSVYHLGGGLYNEQFF.

This clonotype was seen at least ten times. The CDR3 sequence is CSASGGSYYGYTF. Written as DNA, the CDR3 is TGCAGTGCTAGCGGGGGGTCCTACTATGGCTACACCTTC. The chain uses TRBV20-1 and TRBJ1-2; perhaps TRBD1 as D (5 bases). The CDR3 loop spans 13 amino acids. V was shortened by 3 bases and J by 3 bases, with 11 bases between the two germline ends. CDR1 and CDR2 from the germline V gene are DFQATT and SNEGSKA (reference sequence).

This clonotype was detected ten times or more. CDR3 amino acids: CASSPLAGLEETQYF. In nucleotides, the CDR3 is TGTGCCAGCAGCCCCTTGGCGGGGTTGGAAGAGACCCAGTACTTC. This chain uses TRBV14 with TRBJ2-5; D perhaps matches TRBD2 (6 bases). CDR1 is SGHDN, CDR2 FVKESK, per germline. The CDR3 runs 15 residues. V gave up 4 bases and J gave up 3 bases, with 15 bases separating them.

This clonotype was counted ten times or more. The chain recombines TRBV5-1 with TRBJ2-3; the D gene is possibly TRBD1 (7 bases). This CDR3 comprises 15 residues. Germline CDR1 reads SGHRS; CDR2 reads YFSETQ. The V gene lost 0 bases and the J gene lost 5 bases, with 13 bases spanning the gap. The CDR3 nucleotides are TGCGCCAGCAGCTTGGCTGGGACAGCGGGAGATACGCAGTATTTT. The encoded protein is CASSLAGTAGDTQYF.

This clonotype was observed a few times. J is TRBJ2-5 and V is TRBV28; D is perhaps TRBD2 (5 bases). CDR3 size: 16 residues. The V end was cut by 4 bases, the J end by 2 bases, with 17 bases between. CDR1 and CDR2 from the germline V gene are MDHEN and SYDVKM. The CDR3 DNA is TGTGCCAGCAGTTCCCCTCACCTGAGGGAACAAGAGACCCAGTACTTC. It codes for CASSSPHLREQETQYF. Using reference TRBV28 and TRBJ2-5 for the parts outside the CDR3, the full variable domain is DVKVTQSSRYLVKRTGEKVFLECVQDMDHENMFWYRQDPGLGLRLIYFSYDVKMKEKGDIPEGYSVSREKKERFSLILESASTNQTSMYLCASSSPHLREQETQYFGPGTRLLVL.

This clonotype was counted at least ten times. V is TRBV7-2 and J is TRBJ2-3; possibly TRBD1 or TRBD2 for D (5 bases each). The V gene lost 2 bases and the J gene lost 1 base, with 22 bases spanning the gap. Per germline, CDR1 SGHTA and CDR2 FQGNSA. CDR3 length: 19 residues. Written as DNA, the CDR3 is TGTGCCAGCAGCTTAACGCTCGCAATGAGCGGCAGGGGCACAGATACGCAGTATTTT. Its translation is CASSLTLAMSGRGTDTQYF.

At least ten counts were recorded for this clonotype. J is TRBJ1-1 and V is TRBV11-1; a possible D gene is TRBD1 (6 bases). From germline, CDR1 is SGHAT and CDR2 FQDESV (reference sequence). The V gene lost 6 bases and the J gene lost 4 bases, with 12 bases spanning the gap. CDR3 length equals 13 residues. The DNA for the CDR3 is TGTGCCAGCAGACTGACAGGATCCACTGAAGCTTTCTTT. Its protein is CASRLTGSTEAFF.

This clonotype showed up many times. This rearrangement joins TRBV11-2 to TRBJ2-5; a possible D gene is TRBD2 (5 bases). The germline V gene encodes CDR1 SGHAT and CDR2 FQNNGV. CDR3 length: 12 residues. Trimming removed 4 bases at V and 9 bases at J, with 12 bases between. The CDR3 nucleotides are TGTGCCAGCAGCTCAGGTTCCGGGGCCCAGTACTTC. Residues: CASSSGSGAQYF.

There are many counts of this clonotype. The chain links TRBV11-2 to TRBJ2-3; 11 bases line up with TRBD2. This CDR3 has 14 amino acids. The ends lost 5 bases at V and 11 bases at J; junction bases unmatched: 9. Germline assignment: CDR1 SGHAT and CDR2 FQNNGV. In DNA form, the CDR3 reads TGTGCCAGCAGCACCGGGACTAGCGGCCCTGGGCAGTATTTT. Its translation is CASSTGTSGPGQYF.

There are a few counts of this clonotype. The chain has TRBV5-6 and TRBJ1-1; 10 nucleotides align to TRBD1. CDR1 SGHDT and CDR2 YYEEEE come from the germline V gene. The CDR3 spans 17 residues. V lost 4 bases to trimming and J lost 5 bases; unmatched junction nucleotides: 14. The CDR3: CASSPNQDRGDRTEAFF. Here the CDR3 DNA reads TGTGCCAGCAGCCCGAACCAGGACAGGGGGGATAGGACTGAAGCTTTCTTT.

This clonotype was recorded many times. The chain is built from TRBV20-1 and TRBJ2-7; D is undetermined. With 6 bases removed from V and 2 bases from J, the gap between germline ends came to 11 bases. The CDR3 is 12 residues long. CDR1 and CDR2 (germline): DFQATT, SNEGSKA (reference sequence). The DNA of the CDR3 is TGCAGTGCATCGGACGGTACCTACGAGCAGTACTTC. Its protein is CSASDGTYEQYF.

This clonotype was detected ten times or more. The CDR3 sequence is CASRGGLTGDSPLHF. CDR3 DNA: TGTGCCAGCAGAGGCGGGTTGACAGGGGATTCACCCCTCCACTTT. The chain couples TRBV2 to TRBJ1-6; TRBD1 matches 8 bases. The CDR3 extends over 15 amino acids. Germline-derived CDR1 and CDR2 are SNHLY and FYNNEI. V trimming: 6 bases; J trimming: 8 bases; junction bases outside the gene matches: 9.

This clonotype has at least ten counts. The chain recombines TRBV20-1 with TRBJ1-6; 8 bases are shared with TRBD1. V was clipped by 3 bases and J by 9 bases; unmatched bases: 7. Looked up from germline, CDR1 is DFQATT and CDR2 is SNEGSKA (reference sequence). The CDR3 has 14 residues. The chain's CDR3 is CSAREGQGGSPLHF. The DNA of the CDR3 is TGCAGTGCTAGGGAAGGACAGGGAGGTTCACCCCTCCACTTT.

This clonotype showed up many times. The V call is TRBV7-2, the J call TRBJ2-5; 7 bases map to TRBD2. The junction had 2 bases not matched to a gene; V was cut back by 1 base and J by 3 bases. This CDR3 has 14 residues. Germline V lookup: CDR1 SGHTA, CDR2 FQGNSA. The CDR3 loop reads CASSLGLAEETQYF. The CDR3 region has the DNA TGTGCCAGCAGCTTAGGGCTAGCGGAAGAGACCCAGTACTTC.

This clonotype was detected a few times. This sequence joins TRBV28 and TRBJ2-5; D tentatively reads TRBD1 or TRBD2 (5 bases each). Per germline, CDR1 MDHEN and CDR2 SYDVKM. The V gene lost 5 bases and the J gene lost 9 bases, with 13 bases spanning the gap. The CDR3 consists of 12 residues. The CDR3 here is CASSPPGRPQYF. The CDR3 DNA is TGTGCCAGCAGTCCGCCGGGACGGCCCCAGTACTTC.

Notes on this clonotype: A clone one base away is much larger, so this may be a read error. The gene calls are TRBV28 and TRBJ2-7; a weak D match, TRBD2 (5 bases). Trimming took 1 base from V and 2 from J, leaving 12 bases between them. Germline V gives CDR1 MDHEN, CDR2 SYDVKM. There are 15 residues in the CDR3. The DNA of the CDR3 is TGTGCCAGCAGTTTATCGAGGGAAGTAGCCTACGAGCAGTACTTC. Protein: CASSLSREVAYEQYF.

This clonotype turned up a few times. V gene TRBV5-1 combines with J gene TRBJ2-3; D is unresolved. The V gene lost 0 bases and the J gene lost 5 bases, with 10 bases spanning the gap. Per germline, CDR1 SGHRS and CDR2 YFSETQ. The CDR3 is 14 residues long. CDR3 region: CASSLDSVKDTQYF. Written as DNA, the CDR3 is TGCGCCAGCAGCTTGGACAGTGTCAAAGATACGCAGTATTTT.